A selection of T cell receptor beta chains follows, all from one sample in a study of T cells after yellow fever vaccination. TCRdb called the 5' RACE reads again in MiXCR, with one record for every CDR3 protein. The sample has around 500,000 distinct CDR3 sequences, less than 25% seen once; the top ten hold roughly a sixth. This sample comprised PBMCs, obtained roughly 20 days after the first yellow fever vaccination. The source is a man between 18 and 35 years old who received the YFV17D yellow fever vaccine. CDR3s include the opening cysteine and the closing phenylalanine or tryptophan. A D gene is named only where the DNA matches it firmly. For some rows the clone size is stated as once, few or many, or as a class when expanded; others skip it.

V	D	J	size	DNA	CDR3
TRBV4-3	-	TRBJ2-7	-	TGCGCCAGCAGCCAAGATTTGGCTTACGAGCAGTACTTC	CASSQDLAYEQYF
TRBV6-2/TRBV6-3	-	TRBJ2-7	-	TGTGCCAGCAGGTGGGCAGGGTCCATCTACGAGCAGTACTTC	CASRWAGSIYEQYF
TRBV10-3	-	TRBJ1-2	-	TGTGCCATCAGTGAAGGGAAAAACTATGGCTACACCTTC	CAISEGKNYGYTF
TRBV18	-	TRBJ1-4	few	TGTGCCAGCTCACCAACCCTGGCTGATGAAAAACTGTTTTTT	CASSPTLADEKLFF
TRBV5-4	TRBD1	TRBJ2-2	few	TGTGCCAGCAGCTTGATAGGGGGCAATCCCACCGGGGAGCTGTTTTTT	CASSLIGGNPTGELFF
TRBV12-3/TRBV12-4	TRBD2	TRBJ2-3	-	TGTGCCAGCAGTAGGACTAGCGGGGGGGCCGACGATACGCAGTATTTT	CASSRTSGGADDTQYF
TRBV7-9	-	TRBJ2-1	many	TGTGCCAGCAGCTCGGGACTCTACAATGAGCAGTTCTTC	CASSSGLYNEQFF
TRBV12-3/TRBV12-4	-	TRBJ1-1	few	TGTGCCAGCAGTTTAGGGGGCTGGTACACTGAAGCTTTCTTT	CASSLGGWYTEAFF
TRBV6-1	-	TRBJ1-5	-	TGTGCCAGCTCCGAAGGGGGTGGAAGATATGGCAATCAGCCCCAGCATTTT	CASSEGGGRYGNQPQHF
TRBV29-1	-	TRBJ2-3	few	TGCAGCTTTCACACAGATACGCAGTATTTT	CSFHTDTQYF
TRBV7-2	-	TRBJ1-3	few	TGTGCCAGCAGCCCGTACCAACGATCTGGAAACACCATATATTTT	CASSPYQRSGNTIYF
TRBV6-5	TRBD1	TRBJ1-1	-	TGTGCCAGCAGTTACTCCCAGGGGGGGATGAACACTGAAGCTTTCTTT	CASSYSQGGMNTEAFF
TRBV6-5	-	TRBJ1-1	-	TGTGCCAGCAGTTACAAGGAGACAGTGAGACGGCTTTTT	CASSYKETVRRLF
TRBV20-1	-	TRBJ2-5	few	TGCAGTGCTAGAGAAGGGTGGCTAGCAGACGAGACCCAGTACTTC	CSAREGWLADETQYF
TRBV12-3/TRBV12-4	-	TRBJ1-5	few	TGTGCCAGCACCGGGGAGGGTCGCAATCAGCCCCAGCATTTT	CASTGEGRNQPQHF
TRBV7-9	-	TRBJ1-1	-	TGTGCCAGCAACCAGGGTGCCACTGAAGCTTTCTTT	CASNQGATEAFF
TRBV29-1	-	TRBJ1-1	-	TGCAGCGCATATTCCGGGGGCGGCACTGAAGCTTTCTTT	CSAYSGGGTEAFF
TRBV20-1	-	TRBJ1-1	few	TGCAGTGCTTTTGACCGAGCCCGGGGGACTGAAGCTTTCTTT	CSAFDRARGTEAFF
TRBV18	-	TRBJ2-2	-	TGTGCCAGTCCAGGGATCACCGGGGAGCTGTTTTTT	CASPGITGELFF
TRBV27	TRBD1	TRBJ1-5	-	TGTGCCAGCAAGACAGGGGGCAATCAGCCCCAGCATTTT	CASKTGGNQPQHF
TRBV6-5	-	TRBJ1-1	-	TGTGCCAGCAGTTACGGGAGGGGAAGAGCTTTCTTT	CASSYGRGRAFF
TRBV12-3/TRBV12-4	-	TRBJ1-1	-	TGTGCCAGCAGTCCGTACAGGGTAGTAGAAGCTTTCTTT	CASSPYRVVEAFF
TRBV9	TRBD2	TRBJ2-3	-	TGTGCCAGCAGCGTGACTAGCGGGGCAGATACGCAGTATTTT	CASSVTSGADTQYF
TRBV5-1	TRBD1	TRBJ1-1	-	TGCGCCAGCAGCGAAGGACAGGGAACTACTGAAGCTTTCTTT	CASSEGQGTTEAFF
TRBV12-3/TRBV12-4	TRBD1	TRBJ1-1	-	TGTGCCAGCAGTTTAGGGACAGGGTTTTGGGGAAGCTTTAACACTGAAGCTTTCTTT	CASSLGTGFWGSFNTEAFF
TRBV10-2	-	TRBJ1-6	few	TGCGCCAGCAGTGGGACTACTTGGCCCTATAATTCACCCCTCCACTTT	CASSGTTWPYNSPLHF
TRBV12-3/TRBV12-4	-	TRBJ2-3	few	TGTGCCAGCGCGGGCCCCACAGATACGCAGTATTTT	CASAGPTDTQYF
TRBV27	-	TRBJ1-1	-	TGTGCCAGCAGTTCCGGATGGAACACTGAAGCTTTCTTT	CASSSGWNTEAFF
TRBV5-6	TRBD2	TRBJ2-1	few	TGTGCCAGCAGCAAACTAGCGGTTTATGGTGAGCAGTTCTTC	CASSKLAVYGEQFF
TRBV12-3/TRBV12-4	-	TRBJ1-1	-	TGTGCCAGTGCCGTGGGGTTGGGCACTGAAGCTTTCTTT	CASAVGLGTEAFF
TRBV12-3/TRBV12-4	-	TRBJ1-5	few	TGTGCCAGCAGTCCAGGAGTTTCAGGGAGCAATCAGCCCCAGCATTTT	CASSPGVSGSNQPQHF
TRBV18	-	TRBJ2-1	many	TGTGCCAGCTCACCACCGAATAGCATTAATGAGCAGTTCTTC	CASSPPNSINEQFF
TRBV7-6	TRBD2	TRBJ2-7	-	TGTGCCAGCAGCTTAGAGGGACTAGCGGGGGCTGCCTCCTACGAGCAGTACTTC	CASSLEGLAGAASYEQYF
TRBV5-1	TRBD1	TRBJ2-3	-	TGCGCCAGCACAGGGGGCAGGGATACGCAGTATTTT	CASTGGRDTQYF
TRBV7-8	-	TRBJ2-7	-	TGTGCCAGCAGCTTCCGACAGGTCGACGAGCAGTACTTC	CASSFRQVDEQYF
TRBV7-2	-	TRBJ1-2	-	TGTGCCAGCAGCTTAAGGGACGGGGGGCTGGTTCAAGGCTACACCTTC	CASSLRDGGLVQGYTF
TRBV2	TRBD1	TRBJ2-7	-	TGTGCCACCAAACCGGGACAGGGGCCCTACGAGCAGTACTTC	CATKPGQGPYEQYF
TRBV5-1	-	TRBJ1-6	few	TGCGCCAGCAGCTTGAACAGACAGGATTATTCACCCCTCCACTTT	CASSLNRQDYSPLHF
TRBV5-1	TRBD1	TRBJ2-1	-	TGCGCCAGCAGCGCCGTATCAGGGGGCGGGAATGAGCAGTTCTTC	CASSAVSGGGNEQFF
TRBV7-8	-	TRBJ1-2	many	TGTGCCAGCAGCTTAGGGCAGGGGCTCTATGGCTACACCTTC	CASSLGQGLYGYTF
TRBV7-2	-	TRBJ2-7	few	TGTGCCAGCAGCTTAGACAGGGTTACCGAGCAGTACTTC	CASSLDRVTEQYF
TRBV5-1	-	TRBJ1-1	-	TGCGCCAGCAGCTTGGCCGTACCGAACACTGAAGCTTTCTTT	CASSLAVPNTEAFF
TRBV4-3	-	TRBJ1-5	-	TGCGCCAGCAGCCAGGCCTTGATGAGCAATCAGCCCCAGCATTTT	CASSQALMSNQPQHF
TRBV14	-	TRBJ2-2	few	TGTGCCAGCAGTCCACAGGCCTTCACCGGGGAGCTGTTTTTT	CASSPQAFTGELFF
TRBV5-5	-	TRBJ2-2	few	TGTGCCAGCAGCTTTTTAAGGGCAGACACCGGGGAGCTGTTTTTT	CASSFLRADTGELFF
TRBV12-3/TRBV12-4	TRBD1	TRBJ1-3	-	TGTGCCAGCAGTTTACACAGGGGGCCCGGAAACACCATATATTTT	CASSLHRGPGNTIYF
TRBV27	-	TRBJ2-5	many	TGTGCCAGCAGTTTATATGCCCTATACCAAGAGACCCAGTACTTC	CASSLYALYQETQYF
TRBV4-1	-	TRBJ2-1	-	TGCGCCAGCAGCCAGACCAGCGAGGGACATAGGCTCTTC	CASSQTSEGHRLF
TRBV11-2	TRBD2	TRBJ2-3	few	TGTGCCAGCAGCTCCTCTAGGGGCGGGGGGGCCCAAGATACGCAGTATTTT	CASSSSRGGGAQDTQYF
TRBV7-3	TRBD2	TRBJ2-4	-	TGTGCCAGCAGTCCCGGACTAGCGGGGGTTCTAGCCAAAAACATTCAGTACTTC	CASSPGLAGVLAKNIQYF
TRBV20-1	TRBD1	TRBJ1-5	few	TGCAGTGTCACCAGGGGGCCGAGTCAGCCCCAGCATTTT	CSVTRGPSQPQHF
TRBV29-1	-	TRBJ2-2	few	TGCAGCGTTGAACCTGGGGGACCCACCGGGGAGCTGTTTTTT	CSVEPGGPTGELFF